The 12 T cell receptor beta chains presented below share a single source sample, sequenced in a study of identical twins. TCRdb recomputed calls from the 5' RACE reads with MiXCR, one row per CDR3 protein. The sample carries approximately 1.8 million distinct CDR3 sequences, about 31% recorded once. Sequences were obtained from cord blood. These receptors originate from a newborn girl in good health.

V usage is TRBV6-1 and J usage is TRBJ2-4, with 9 bases lining up with TRBD2. In germline, CDR1 is MNHNS, CDR2 SASEGT. The CDR3 is 13 residues long. J was trimmed by 9 bases and V by 2 bases; bases with no gene match: 2. The CDR3 coding sequence is TGTGCCAGCAGTGAAAGACTAGCGGCCATTCAGTACTTC. This encodes CASSERLAAIQYF.

This clonotype was observed a few times. The rearrangement uses TRBV5-4 and TRBJ2-5; D possibly corresponds to TRBD2 (6 bases). Germline CDR1 SGHNT, CDR2 YYREEE (reference sequence). Trimming removed 5 bases at V and 3 bases at J, with 14 bases between. The CDR3 is 14 residues long. CDR3 nucleotides: TGTGCCAGCAGACCTCCGGGACTTAAAGAGACCCAGTACTTC. It is translated as CASRPPGLKETQYF.

V gene TRBV2 combines with J gene TRBJ1-4, with D possibly TRBD1 on 6 matching bases. The CDR3 is 14 residues long. V shed 7 bases and J shed 2 bases, with 11 bases lying between them. Looked up from germline, CDR1 is SNHLY and CDR2 is FYNNEI. The CDR3 sequence: CASNSQGTNEKLFF. The CDR3 DNA sequence: TGTGCCAGCAATTCGCAGGGGACTAATGAAAAACTGTTTTTT.

A remark on this clonotype: Being one base from a much bigger clone, this may be a read error. The rearrangement uses TRBV12-3 or TRBV12-4 and TRBJ1-1; 8 positions match TRBD1. CDR3 length: 13 residues. Written as DNA, the CDR3 is TGTGCCCGCAGCTTGACAGGGGTCACTGAAGCTTTCTTT. Protein: CARSLTGVTEAFF.

Only one count was recorded for this clonotype. The genes are TRBV19 and TRBJ1-2, with 9 bases matching TRBD1. The CDR3 loop spans 16 amino acids. V gave up 7 bases and J gave up 2 bases; unmatched junction bases: 11. Germline V gene data show CDR1 as LNHDA and CDR2 as SQIVND (reference sequence). CDR3 residues: CASMRIFDRGNYGYTF. Written as DNA, the CDR3 is TGTGCCAGTATGCGGATCTTCGACAGGGGGAACTATGGCTACACCTTC.

The rearrangement uses TRBV28 and TRBJ2-2; TRBD1 matches at 8 bases. CDR3 size: 17 residues. Per germline, CDR1 MDHEN and CDR2 SYDVKM. After removal of 6 bases from V and 8 bases from J, the junction contained 17 bases not matched to a gene. The CDR3 nucleotides read TGTGCCAGCAGCTCATCGCAGGGGGCGCCGAGCGTGGGGGAGCTGTTTTTT. Protein sequence: CASSSSQGAPSVGELFF.

The chain is built from TRBV27 and TRBJ2-6, with 7 bases fitting TRBD1. CDR3 length: 16 amino acids. The germline gives CDR1 MNHEY, CDR2 SMNVEV (reference sequence). Trimming removed 5 bases from V and 0 bases from J; junction bases left unmatched: 4. CDR3 region: CASSGTANSGANVLTF. The CDR3 DNA reads as TGTGCCAGCAGTGGGACAGCGAACTCTGGGGCCAACGTCCTGACTTTC.

The gene calls are TRBV20-1 and TRBJ1-5; tentative D call: TRBD1 (6 bases). Germline V gene data show CDR1 as DFQATT and CDR2 as SNEGSKA (reference sequence). The CDR3 is 14 residues long. V was cut by 3 bases and J by 7 bases, with 16 bases left in between. The CDR3 protein is CSASEGGGRQPQHF. CDR3 sequence (DNA): TGCAGTGCTAGTGAAGGGGGAGGTAGGCAGCCCCAGCATTTT.

This clonotype showed up just a few times. The chain combines TRBV5-1 with TRBJ2-5; D uncertain. The CDR3 length is 12 residues. From germline, CDR1 is SGHRS and CDR2 YFSETQ. The V gene lost 0 bases and the J gene lost 5 bases, with 5 bases spanning the gap. In DNA form, the CDR3 reads TGCGCCAGCAGCTTGGAATACGAGACCCAGTACTTC. Translating gives CASSLEYETQYF.

The chain carries TRBV28 and TRBJ2-5; tentatively, D is TRBD1 (5 bases). The DNA end is a closer match to TRBJ2-7, so the J assignment may be wrong. The CDR3 is made up of 10 amino acids. The germline CDR1 and CDR2 sequences are MDHEN and SYDVKM. CDR3 DNA: TGTGCCATCCAGGGTTACGAGCAGTACTTC. This sequence encodes CAIQGYEQYF.

This clonotype was detected only a few times. This rearrangement joins TRBV9 to TRBJ2-2, with a possible D match to TRBD2 (6 bases). The CDR3 is 15 residues long. V dropped 4 bases and J dropped 7 bases, with 17 bases sitting between them. Looked up from germline, CDR1 is SGDLS and CDR2 is YYNGEE. The CDR3 DNA reads as TGTGCCAGCAGCCCCTCTTGGGGGGTTAACGGGGAGCTGTTTTTT. This codes for CASSPSWGVNGELFF.

This clonotype was recorded a few times. V gene TRBV7-8 combines with J gene TRBJ1-6, with D maybe TRBD1 (6 bases). V gave up 5 bases and J gave up 7 bases, with 15 bases separating them. Germline V gene data show CDR1 as SGHVS and CDR2 as FQNEAQ. The CDR3 covers 15 residues. CDR3 coding DNA: TGTGCCAGCAGCCCACAGGGCCCGTCAAATTCACCCCTCCACTTT. Translated: CASSPQGPSNSPLHF. Combining the CDR3 with reference TRBV7-8 and TRBJ1-6 gives the whole variable domain GAGVSQSPRYKVAKRGQDVALRCDPISGHVSLFWYQQALGQGPEFLTYFQNEAQLDKSGLPSDRFFAERPEGSVSTLKIQRTQQEDSAVYLCASSPQGPSNSPLHFGNGTRLTVT.